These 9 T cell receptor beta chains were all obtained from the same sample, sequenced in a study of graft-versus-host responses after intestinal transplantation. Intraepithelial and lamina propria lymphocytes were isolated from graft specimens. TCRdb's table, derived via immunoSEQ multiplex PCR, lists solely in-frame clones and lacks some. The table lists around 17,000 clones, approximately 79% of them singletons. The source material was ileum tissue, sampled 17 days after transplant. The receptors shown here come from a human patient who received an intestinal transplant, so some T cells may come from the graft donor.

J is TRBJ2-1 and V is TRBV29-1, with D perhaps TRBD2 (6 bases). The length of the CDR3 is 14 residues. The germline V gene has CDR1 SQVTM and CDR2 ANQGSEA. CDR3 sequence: CGYRGGSYYNEQFF. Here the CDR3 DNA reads TGCGGCTATAGGGGAGGAAGCTACTACAATGAGCAGTTCTTC.

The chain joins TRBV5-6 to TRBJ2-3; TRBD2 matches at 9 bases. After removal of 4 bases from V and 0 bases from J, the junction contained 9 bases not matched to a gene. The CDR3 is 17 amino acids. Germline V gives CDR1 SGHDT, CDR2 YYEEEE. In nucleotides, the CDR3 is TGTGCCAGCAGCCCCCCGTTAGCGGGGGTTAGCACAGATACGCAGTATTTT. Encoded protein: CASSPPLAGVSTDTQYF.

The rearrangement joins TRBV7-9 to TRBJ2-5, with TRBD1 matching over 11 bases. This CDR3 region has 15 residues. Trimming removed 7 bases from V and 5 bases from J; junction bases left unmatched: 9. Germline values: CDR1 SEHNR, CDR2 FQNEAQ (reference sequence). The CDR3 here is CASIRGQGVSETQYF. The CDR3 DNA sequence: TGTGCCAGCATACGGGGACAGGGGGTATCGGAGACCCAGTACTTC.

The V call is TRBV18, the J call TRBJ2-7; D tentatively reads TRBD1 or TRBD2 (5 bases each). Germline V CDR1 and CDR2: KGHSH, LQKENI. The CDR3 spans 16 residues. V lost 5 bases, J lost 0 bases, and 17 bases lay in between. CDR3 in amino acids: CASSSFGRESSYEQYF. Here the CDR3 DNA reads TGTGCCAGCTCATCCTTCGGCAGGGAGAGCTCCTACGAGCAGTACTTC.

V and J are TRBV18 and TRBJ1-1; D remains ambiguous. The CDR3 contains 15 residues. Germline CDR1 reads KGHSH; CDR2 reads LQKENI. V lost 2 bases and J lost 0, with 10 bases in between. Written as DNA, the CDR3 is TGTGCCAGCTCACCAGTCTCACAGTTGAACACTGAAGCTTTCTTT. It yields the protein CASSPVSQLNTEAFF.

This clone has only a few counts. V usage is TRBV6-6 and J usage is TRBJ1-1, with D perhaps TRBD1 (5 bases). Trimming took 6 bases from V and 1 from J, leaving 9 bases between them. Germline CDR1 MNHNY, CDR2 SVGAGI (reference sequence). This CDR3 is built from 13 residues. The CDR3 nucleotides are TGTGCCAGCAGATTTGGGGGGAACACTGAAGCTTTCTTT. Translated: CASRFGGNTEAFF.

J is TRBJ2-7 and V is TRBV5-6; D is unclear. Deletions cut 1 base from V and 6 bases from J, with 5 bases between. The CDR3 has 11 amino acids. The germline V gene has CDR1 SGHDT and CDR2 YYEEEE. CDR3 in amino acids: CASSLYGEQYF. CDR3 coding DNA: TGTGCCAGCAGCTTGTATGGCGAGCAGTACTTC.

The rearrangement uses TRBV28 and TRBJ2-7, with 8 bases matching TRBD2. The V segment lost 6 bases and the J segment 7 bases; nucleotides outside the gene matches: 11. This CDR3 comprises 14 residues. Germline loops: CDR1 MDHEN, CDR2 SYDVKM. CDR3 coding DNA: TGTGCCAGCAGATGGAGCGGGAGCGGTCGAGAGCAGTACTTC. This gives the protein CASRWSGSGREQYF.

Here the CDR3 DNA reads TGTGCCATCGCAACAGGGACTGAAGCTTTCTTT. Protein: CAIATGTEAFF. The genes are TRBV10-3 and TRBJ1-1, with D maybe TRBD1 (6 bases). Deletions cut 8 bases from V and 5 bases from J, with 9 bases between. Germline V gene lookup returns CDR1 ENHRY and CDR2 SYGVKD. This CDR3 spans 11 amino acids.